This TCR beta chain originates from a study of radiotherapy plus CTLA-4 blockade in lung cancer. The CDR3 consists of 15 residues. The V gene's germline CDR1 is LGHNT and CDR2 FRNRAP. V was trimmed by 7 bases and J by 11 bases, leaving 26 bases between them. Here immunoSEQ multiplex PCR was the method, and the copy in TCRdb shows in-frame clones only, minus some. The sample includes tens of thousands of clones, roughly 86% of them seen just once. This receptor was identified in a human donor with non-small cell lung cancer that progressed on radiotherapy plus ipilimumab. The V call is TRBV12-5, the J call TRBJ1-1; D perhaps matches TRBD1 (6 bases). Specimen: peripheral blood, collected from a patient treated with radiotherapy plus ipilimumab. In DNA form, the CDR3 reads TGTGCTAGTGCTACGGAGACAGGTACCCGGGTGGGGGCTTTCTTT. It codes for CASATETGTRVGAFF.